Reported below is one TCR beta chain. Produced via immunoSEQ multiplex PCR; TCRdb's table is partial and in-frame only. The table records about 150,000 clones, 87% of them present only once. Donors in Cohort 3 counted as recovered after two negative PCRs, clearance, or symptom resolution. This sample is part of a study of blood T cell repertoires in COVID-19. Overall study context: PBMCs, B-cell-depleted T cells, or T cells provided the cDNA or gDNA that made up the material.

The sample comprised PBMCs or T cells enriched from blood (not recorded which). The TCR comes from a woman aged 45-60 years who had recovered from COVID-19.

The CDR3 loop reads CASSQALGGRTDTQYF. In nucleotides, the CDR3 is TGCGCCAGCAGCCAAGCCCTCGGGGGGCGAACAGATACGCAGTATTTT. V and J are TRBV4-3 and TRBJ2-3, with a weak D call TRBD2 (7 bases). V gave up 1 base and J gave up 3 bases, with 14 bases separating them. The CDR3 is made up of 16 amino acids. Looked up from germline, CDR1 is LGHNA and CDR2 is YSLEER.